This T cell receptor (beta chain) was recovered during a study of control samples from healthy donors and cancer patients. Repertoires were generated with immunoSEQ multiplex PCR, while TCRdb's copy carries only in-frame clones and drops some. The sample records roughly 100,000 clones, about 86% being singletons. The receptor's source is a man aged 25 to 40 in good health. The specimen sequenced was blood.

DNA of the CDR3: TGTGCCAGCACCGGCGTTAGCTCCTACGAGCAGTACTTC. Amino acids: CASTGVSSYEQYF. The rearrangement links TRBV27 to TRBJ2-7, with D hard to call. The V and J ends lost 7 bases and 0 bases respectively, with 10 bases between them. Germline V CDR1 and CDR2: MNHEY, SMNVEV (reference sequence). This CDR3 comprises 13 residues.